This T cell receptor (beta chain) is from a study of cytomegalovirus exposure and HLA in healthy donors. Researchers ran the PCR with 60 Vbeta and 13 Jbeta primers. Here immunoSEQ multiplex PCR was the method, and the copy in TCRdb shows in-frame clones only, minus some. The sample lists approximately 100,000 clones, 70% to 80% occurring once. This clone occurred once. The antigen is not known. Overall study findings and caveats: TCR beta chains numbering roughly 150 were designated cytomegalovirus-associated.

CDR1 SGHNT and CDR2 YENEEA come from the germline V gene. The V segment lost 3 bases and the J segment 4 bases; nucleotides outside the gene matches: 2. The CDR3 is 13 residues long. This TCR derives from a human donor in good health. The sample consisted of PBMCs. This chain uses TRBV11-3 with TRBJ2-5; 7 bases map to TRBD1. CDR3 sequence (DNA): TGTGCCAGCAGCTTTAACAGGGGAGAGACCCAGTACTTC. Translating it yields CASSFNRGETQYF.